These 17 T cell receptor beta chains originate from one sample sequenced in a study of T-cell memory formation after mild COVID-19. One entry per CDR3 protein, called by TCRdb with MiXCR from the 5' RACE reads. This table holds over 350,000 distinct CDR3 sequences, about 24% found once. Sequencing was performed on PBMCs or a T cell subset sorted from them (not recorded which). These receptors came from an adult woman who had mild COVID-19 (a few samples of this study predate the infection). Cell type and time point are not known.

J is TRBJ2-7 and V is TRBV7-2; 10 bases align to TRBD2. CDR1 and CDR2 (germline): SGHTA, FQGNSA. V lost 5 bases to trimming and J lost 6 bases; unmatched junction nucleotides: 1. This CDR3 spans 12 amino acids. The CDR3 nucleotides read TGTGCCAGCAGCCCTAGCGGGAGCGAGCAGTACTTC. Translated, it gives CASSPSGSEQYF.

J is TRBJ2-3 and V is TRBV6-5; D is unclear. This CDR3 spans 12 amino acids. CDR1 and CDR2 (germline): MNHEY, SVGAGI. The V end lost 0 bases, the J end lost 10 bases, and 8 bases lay between the germline ends. The CDR3 DNA is TGTGCCAGCAGTTACTCTGGCGAAGCGCAGTATTTT. It is translated as CASSYSGEAQYF.

The chain recombines TRBV14 with TRBJ1-2; unclear D gene. CDR3 length equals 12 residues. V lost 0 bases to trimming and J lost 7 bases, with 6 bases between them. The germline V gene has CDR1 SGHDN and CDR2 FVKESK. The CDR3 DNA is TGTGCCAGCAGCCAAGATTATACTGGCTACACCTTC. Translation gives CASSQDYTGYTF.

This clonotype has ten or more counts. The chain has TRBV9 and TRBJ2-3; D is unclear. Germline values: CDR1 SGDLS, CDR2 YYNGEE. The V end was cut by 4 bases, the J end by 4 bases, with 10 bases between. This CDR3 is built from 13 residues. CDR3 residues: CASSPSPPDTQYF. The CDR3 coding sequence is TGTGCCAGCAGCCCGTCTCCCCCAGATACGCAGTATTTT.

V usage is TRBV14 and J usage is TRBJ2-4; D not certain. CDR1 is SGHDN, CDR2 FVKESK, per germline. The CDR3 covers 16 residues. V was trimmed by 6 bases and J by 4 bases, leaving 19 bases between them. The CDR3 DNA is TGTGCCAGCAGTCCGGCCGTGGTTTGGGGAAAAAACATTCAGTACTTC. It translates to CASSPAVVWGKNIQYF.

This clonotype was detected a few times. The chain's CDR3 is CASSYSGGKETQYF. CDR3 coding DNA: TGTGCCAGCAGTTACTCGGGCGGAAAAGAGACCCAGTACTTC. V gene TRBV6-5 combines with J gene TRBJ2-5; D is unresolved. This CDR3 is 14 amino acids long. Trimming removed 0 bases at V and 3 bases at J, with 8 bases between. Germline values: CDR1 MNHEY, CDR2 SVGAGI.

In its sample, this clonotype was seen a few times. The chain combines TRBV12-3 or TRBV12-4 with TRBJ1-5, with a weak D call TRBD1 (5 bases). V lost 4 bases to trimming and J lost 0 bases, with 10 bases between them. CDR3 length: 15 residues. The CDR3 DNA follows: TGTGCCAGCAGTTGGGGGACCTTTAGCAATCAGCCCCAGCATTTT. This gives the protein CASSWGTFSNQPQHF.

The chain uses TRBV24-1 and TRBJ2-1; TRBD1 aligns across 10 bases. After removal of 4 bases from V and 9 bases from J, the junction contained 8 bases not matched to a gene. This CDR3 comprises 15 residues. CDR1 and CDR2 (germline): KGHDR, SFDVKD. In nucleotides, the CDR3 is TGTGCCACCAGTGACCCGGGACAGGGGACAGGTGAGCAGTTCTTC. It encodes CATSDPGQGTGEQFF.

The CDR3 loop reads CAWSVLEGFSYNEQFF. CDR3 nucleotides: TGTGCCTGGAGTGTACTAGAGGGATTCTCCTACAATGAGCAGTTCTTC. The gene calls are TRBV30 and TRBJ2-1, with TRBD2 as a possible D gene (5 bases). V was cut by 0 bases and J by 0 bases, with 12 bases left in between. Looked up from germline, CDR1 is GTSNPN and CDR2 is SVGIG (reference sequence). This CDR3 is 16 amino acids long. The full variable domain, its missing parts supplied by reference TRBV30 and TRBJ2-1, is SQTIHQWPATLVQPVGSPLSLECTVEGTSNPNLYWYRQAAGRGLQLLFYSVGIGQISSEVPQNLSASRPQDRQFILSSKKLLLSDSGFYLCAWSVLEGFSYNEQFFGPGTRLTVL.

Ten or more counts support this clonotype. The chain recombines TRBV7-3 with TRBJ1-2; TRBD1 agrees at 9 bases. The germline gives CDR1 SGHTA, CDR2 FQGTGA. Trimming removed 5 bases from V and 2 bases from J; junction bases left unmatched: 6. The CDR3 extends over 15 amino acids. The CDR3 DNA reads TGTGCCAGCAGCCTCGGACAGGGGCCCAACTATGGCTACACCTTC. Translating it yields CASSLGQGPNYGYTF.

The CDR3 sequence is CASGRGSNYGYTF. CDR3 nucleotide sequence: TGTGCCAGCGGGAGGGGAAGCAACTATGGCTACACCTTC. The gene calls are TRBV6-6 and TRBJ1-2; D may be TRBD1 (5 bases). CDR3 length equals 13 residues. V shed 8 bases and J shed 2 bases, with 12 bases lying between them. CDR1 and CDR2 (germline): MNHNY, SVGAGI (reference sequence).

This clonotype appeared a few times. The chain recombines TRBV5-4 with TRBJ1-1; D gene uncertain. The V end lost 3 bases, the J end lost 6 bases, and 9 bases lay between the germline ends. The CDR3 extends over 12 amino acids. CDR1 and CDR2 (germline): SGHNT, YYREEE (reference sequence). This CDR3 reads CASSWGTAEAFF. The CDR3 DNA sequence: TGTGCCAGCAGCTGGGGAACGGCTGAAGCTTTCTTT.

This clonotype occurred many times. The rearrangement uses TRBV5-4 and TRBJ2-7, with 10 nucleotides matching TRBD1. Trimming took 5 bases from V and 5 from J; bases not matched to a gene: 10. CDR1 is SGHNT and CDR2 is YYREEE in the germline V gene (reference sequence). The CDR3 loop spans 15 amino acids. The CDR3: CASSSDRDRGHEQYF. The CDR3 nucleotides are TGTGCCAGCAGTTCAGACCGGGACAGGGGCCACGAGCAGTACTTC.

The rearrangement uses TRBV7-3 and TRBJ2-5; the D is unclear. Per germline, CDR1 SGHTA and CDR2 FQGTGA. V lost 8 bases and J lost 3, with 13 bases in between. The CDR3 is made up of 13 amino acids. In nucleotides, the CDR3 is TGTGCCAGCGCGGCTACGATTGAAGAGACCCAGTACTTC. This sequence encodes CASAATIEETQYF.

This clonotype occurred a few times. The chain couples TRBV12-3 or TRBV12-4 to TRBJ1-1; no clear D gene. The CDR3 loop spans 16 amino acids. The V gene lost 8 bases and the J gene lost 5 bases, with 24 bases spanning the gap. This chain's CDR3 is CASDPAQSTVRTEAFF. CDR3 nucleotides: TGTGCCAGCGACCCAGCCCAATCTACTGTCAGGACTGAAGCTTTCTTT.

A note on this clonotype: Germline and junction disagree at one end, which may indicate a read error. The rearrangement uses TRBV2 and TRBJ2-7, with D perhaps matching TRBD2 (5 bases). The CDR3 is made up of 14 amino acids. Germline loops: CDR1 SNHLY, CDR2 FYNNEI. The CDR3 protein is CDSSVYGERYEQYF. In nucleotides, the CDR3 is TGTGACAGCAGTGTTTACGGGGAGCGCTACGAGCAGTACTTC.

The genes are TRBV12-5 and TRBJ2-1; TRBD2 aligns across 9 bases. Germline CDR1 reads LGHNT; CDR2 reads FRNRAP. V lost 6 bases and J lost 4; bases outside the gene matches: 10. This CDR3 spans 16 amino acids. For the CDR3, the DNA is TGTGCTAGTGGCCTGGGTAGCGGGGGAGATTACAATGAGCAGTTCTTC. As protein: CASGLGSGGDYNEQFF. The variable domain in full, with the rest retrieved from reference TRBV12-5 and TRBJ2-1, is DARVTQTPRHKVTEMGQEVTMRCQPILGHNTVFWYRQTMMQGLELLAYFRNRAPLDDSGMPKDRFSAEMPDATLATLKIQPSEPRDSAVYFCASGLGSGGDYNEQFFGPGTRLTVL.